The source of this T cell receptor beta chain is a study of blood T cell repertoires in COVID-19 (dated by TCRdb to the early 2020s). Concerning the study at large: Samples covering the acute and convalescent phases of COVID-19 were provided by collaborators in the United States, Italy and Spain. The samples were drawn from two sources: the first 160 participants of the ongoing ImmuneRACE study, and about 1,300 subjects contributed by 6 global collaborators. Sample metadata almost always included a de-identified subject ID, COVID-19 status, age in years and sex. A freely available public database, intended as a resource for researchers studying the immune response to SARS-CoV-2, is where the repertoires were released. Where HLA class I and class II types were available, the types were taken from metadata supplied by the sample provider, not from assay-based typing. Subjects who had been exposed to COVID-19, were actively infected with it, or had recovered from it provided the deeply sampled blood TCRbeta repertoires that made up the dataset. The material from the prospective study consisted of cDNA or gDNA derived from T cells, B-cell-depleted T cells, or PBMCs. Overall results and qualifications from the work: Clinical and demographic metadata were provided uncurated, with the amount varying by source and participant.

Turning to this clone: No cognate antigen has been identified for it. One base away there is no much larger clone; base qualities are not given.

The immunoSEQ Assay, a bias-controlled multiplex PCR, was used to amplify TCRbeta CDR3 regions from genomic DNA. The study's own analysis went as follows. The number of nucleated cells in each sample was estimated from the amplification of reference gene primers within the assay. To quantify the absolute abundance of each unique TCRbeta CDR3 rearrangement, sequence reads were collapsed and filtered. For each sample, productive Simpson clonality was calculated as the square root of Simpson's diversity index across productive rearrangements. TCRdb obtained this table from immuneACCESS and retained in-frame rearrangements with V and J assigned. These tables miss some clones; where compared with another copy, unresolved V genes account for less than half of the shortfall, and the remainder is unexplained. V, J and clone size were drawn from that table, and D and trimming were deduced from the DNA. Recorded for this sample are fewer than 250,000 clones; about 88% of them occurred a single time. Of the sample, about 1.1% is held by the ten largest clones.

Whole blood was collected in K2EDTA tubes by collaborating institutions according to the institutions' own protocols. For TCRbeta analysis, collaborators shipped samples as frozen whole blood, isolated PBMCs, or DNA extracted from either of those sample types. The CDR3 runs 14 residues from the cysteine to the phenylalanine. Just the 42-base CDR3 DNA is kept, in frame starting at base 1. The germline V gene sets CDR1 to MGHRA and CDR2 to YSYEKL. V is shortened by 9 bases, J by 1 base, and the region joining them spans 15 bases. The TCR was taken from a man in his thirties or forties with acute or convalescent COVID-19. The chain employs TRBV4-1 and TRBJ1-1, with a tentative D gene TRBD1 over 5 matching bases. The specimen sequenced was peripheral blood. The encoded CDR3 is CASLPGMGNTEAFF. The DNA reads TGCGCCAGTTTACCAGGGATGGGGAACACTGAAGCTTTCTTT.